The next 23 T cell receptor beta chains were all read from a single sample in a study of CD8+ T cells in alopecia areata. It was cDNA, reverse transcribed from extracted RNA, that served as the sequencing template. Assay used: immunoSEQ multiplex PCR; TCRdb lists only in-frame clones, some missing. The repertoire has about 42,000 clones, roughly two thirds of them found once; the top ten carry about 21%. Treatment meaning: oral pan-JAK inhibitor, 5-10 mg twice daily. The specimen was CD8+ T cells sorted from blood, collected at week 4, from a patient treated with tofacitinib. The receptor set was obtained from a human donor with alopecia areata.

In this sample, this clone turned up once. The V gene is TRBV7-2, the J gene TRBJ2-1; unclear D gene. Trimming took off 5 bases at V and 1 base at J, with 9 bases between the two ends. The germline V gene has CDR1 SGHTA and CDR2 FQGNSA. This CDR3 spans 14 amino acids. CDR3 sequence (DNA): TGTGCCAGCAGCCCAGATGGGTCCTACAATGAGCAGTTCTTC. Amino acid sequence: CASSPDGSYNEQFF.

As regards this clone: Different DNA sequences within this sample yield the same CDR3. V is TRBV4-3 and J is TRBJ1-2, with TRBD1 matching over 9 bases. This CDR3 spans 15 amino acids. CDR1 LGHNA and CDR2 YSLEER come from the germline V gene. V shed 0 bases, J shed 5 bases, and the junction held 4 bases outside the gene matches. CDR3 nucleotide sequence: TGCGCCAGCAGCCAAGATACAGGGGGCGTTTATGGCTACACCTTC. Protein: CASSQDTGGVYGYTF.

The V call is TRBV6-5, the J call TRBJ2-1, with D perhaps matching TRBD1 or TRBD2 (5 bases each). CDR1 and CDR2 from the germline V gene are MNHEY and SVGAGI. CDR3 size: 13 residues. Trimming took 2 bases from V and 9 from J, leaving 11 bases between them. Here the CDR3 reads CASSYSRAGEQFF. The DNA for the CDR3 is TGTGCCAGCAGTTACAGCAGGGCGGGTGAGCAGTTCTTC.

This clone was picked up one time. The CDR3 nucleotides read TGTGCCAGCAGCCCGACAGGGTCTAGCTCCTACGAGCAGTACTTC. Its protein product is CASSPTGSSSYEQYF. The V and J genes are TRBV7-9 and TRBJ2-7; 7 bases are a match to TRBD1. Losses at the gene ends were 5 bases for V and 0 bases for J; bases not matched to a gene: 7. This CDR3 contains 15 residues. Looked up from germline, CDR1 is SEHNR and CDR2 is FQNEAQ (reference sequence).

This clone was observed at least ten times. V is TRBV27 and J is TRBJ2-1; D ambiguous. Trimming removed 0 bases at V and 5 bases at J, with 17 bases between. CDR1 and CDR2 from the germline V gene are MNHEY and SMNVEV (reference sequence). The CDR3 runs to 17 residues. DNA of the CDR3: TGTGCCAGCAGTTTATCTGCGAGGAGTAATATCCACAATGAGCAGTTCTTC. Its protein is CASSLSARSNIHNEQFF.

The chain recombines TRBV5-4 with TRBJ2-5, with a tentative D call TRBD1 (6 bases). This CDR3 spans 14 amino acids. Germline CDR1 is SGHNT and CDR2 is YYREEE (reference sequence). V lost 4 bases to trimming and J lost 4 bases, with 14 bases between them. CDR3 DNA sequence: TGTGCCAGCAGCGTGGGGGCGGCGGGAGAGACCCAGTACTTC. Translated, it gives CASSVGAAGETQYF.

This clone has just a few counts. The chain links TRBV29-1 to TRBJ2-3; D is ambiguous. This CDR3 contains 15 residues. CDR1 SQVTM and CDR2 ANQGSEA come from the germline V gene. Trimming pared 1 base from V and 5 bases from J, leaving 16 bases between. In DNA form, the CDR3 reads TGCAGCGTTGAAGGTAGTCGGGCCTTCGTAGATACGCAGTATTTT. Its translation: CSVEGSRAFVDTQYF.

The chain combines TRBV16 with TRBJ2-1; a possible D gene is TRBD2 (6 bases). Germline V gene data show CDR1 as KGHSY and CDR2 as FQNENV. The germline V and J ends were trimmed by 7 bases and 3 bases, with 16 bases remaining between them. The CDR3 runs to 15 residues. The CDR3 loop reads CASTGGDSSYNEQFF. CDR3 DNA: TGTGCCAGCACCGGAGGGGACTCCAGCTACAATGAGCAGTTCTTC.

The chain joins TRBV29-1 to TRBJ1-2; D is undetermined. This CDR3 region has 11 residues. V was trimmed by 6 bases and J by 3 bases, leaving 8 bases between them. CDR1 is SQVTM and CDR2 is ANQGSEA in the germline V gene. The CDR3 region is CSVGEDYGYTF. Here the CDR3 DNA reads TGCAGCGTGGGCGAGGACTATGGCTACACCTTC. Using reference TRBV29-1 and TRBJ1-2 for the parts outside the CDR3, the full variable domain is SAVISQKPSRDICQRGTSLTIQCQVDSQVTMMFWYRQQPGQSLTLIATANQGSEATYESGFVIDKFPISRPNLTFSTLTVSNMSPEDSSIYLCSVGEDYGYTFGSGTRLTVV.

The V call is TRBV29-1, the J call TRBJ2-7; no clear D. The CDR3 spans 14 residues. With 4 bases removed from V and 5 bases from J, the gap between germline ends came to 18 bases. Germline V CDR1 and CDR2: SQVTM, ANQGSEA. CDR3 sequence: CSVGAENGPHEQYF. Here the CDR3 DNA reads TGCAGCGTTGGGGCTGAGAATGGACCCCACGAGCAGTACTTC.

The genes are TRBV5-1 and TRBJ2-7; 8 positions agree with TRBD1. This CDR3 has 15 amino acids. J was trimmed by 2 bases and V by 4 bases; bases with no gene match: 8. The germline V gene has CDR1 SGHRS and CDR2 YFSETQ. The CDR3, as DNA: TGCGCCAGCAGCACCTGGACAGGGAAACCCTACGAGCAGTACTTC. It translates to CASSTWTGKPYEQYF.

V gene TRBV29-1 combines with J gene TRBJ2-1, with D possibly matching TRBD1 (6 bases). Germline V gene lookup returns CDR1 SQVTM and CDR2 ANQGSEA. The CDR3 has 16 amino acids. Trimming removed 2 bases from V and 6 bases from J, with 20 bases in between. CDR3 DNA sequence: TGCAGCGTTGAAAGTAGGCAGGGGAAATTGTTCAATGAGCAGTTCTTC. This sequence encodes CSVESRQGKLFNEQFF.

This clone was seen only a few times. This chain uses TRBV18 with TRBJ2-1, with 7 bases identical to TRBD2. CDR1 and CDR2 (germline): KGHSH, LQKENI. This CDR3 has 13 residues. V was pared by 2 bases and J by 9 bases, with 4 bases of the junction left unmatched. The CDR3 protein is CASSPKREGEQFF. In nucleotides, the CDR3 is TGTGCCAGCTCACCAAAGAGGGAGGGTGAGCAGTTCTTC.

This chain uses TRBV6-4 with TRBJ2-2, with D possibly being TRBD1 (5 bases). Germline assignment: CDR1 MRHNA and CDR2 SNTAGT. The germline V and J ends were trimmed by 2 bases and 7 bases, with 8 bases remaining between them. The CDR3 runs 13 residues. CDR3: CASSDRGGGELFF. CDR3 nucleotide sequence: TGTGCCAGCAGTGACAGGGGTGGCGGGGAGCTGTTTTTT.

The V call is TRBV30, the J call TRBJ1-5, with D perhaps matching TRBD1 (6 bases). With 8 bases removed from V and 5 bases from J, the gap between germline ends came to 16 bases. Germline V gene data show CDR1 as GTSNPN and CDR2 as SVGIG (reference sequence). The CDR3 contains 13 residues. For the CDR3, the DNA is TGTGCCCTTGCAGGGGACGGCGATCAGCCCCAGCATTTT. Amino acids: CALAGDGDQPQHF.

This chain joins TRBV5-6 and TRBJ1-4; TRBD1 might be the D (6 bases). Trimming cost V 4 bases and J 4 bases, with 8 bases left between them. Germline V gives CDR1 SGHDT, CDR2 YYEEEE. The CDR3 runs 13 residues. CDR3 in amino acids: CASSDRYNEKLFF. In DNA, the CDR3 is TGTGCCAGCAGCGACAGGTATAATGAAAAACTGTTTTTT.

This clone appeared once. The chain combines TRBV25-1 with TRBJ1-1; no firm D call. CDR3 length: 13 residues. V was clipped by 2 bases and J by 4 bases, with 8 bases between them. CDR1 and CDR2 from the germline V gene are MGHDK and SYGVNS. CDR3 protein: CASSEGRGTEAFF. CDR3 nucleotide sequence: TGTGCCAGCAGTGAAGGTAGAGGCACTGAAGCTTTCTTT.

The chain couples TRBV27 to TRBJ1-1; D uncertain. The CDR3 runs to 14 residues. Germline V gene lookup returns CDR1 MNHEY and CDR2 SMNVEV (reference sequence). The germline V and J ends were trimmed by 5 bases and 1 base, with 11 bases remaining between them. CDR3 DNA: TGTGCCAGCAGTGAGCTAGCCGAGAACACTGAAGCTTTCTTT. It encodes CASSELAENTEAFF.

The rearrangement uses TRBV27 and TRBJ1-6; D is unclear. V shed 3 bases and J shed 0 bases, with 6 bases lying between them. The CDR3 extends over 15 amino acids. The germline V gene has CDR1 MNHEY and CDR2 SMNVEV (reference sequence). The chain's CDR3 is CASSFTSSYNSPLHF. The CDR3 nucleotides read TGTGCCAGCAGTTTCACGAGCTCCTATAATTCACCCCTCCACTTT.

The V call is TRBV29-1, the J call TRBJ2-7, with D perhaps matching TRBD2 (5 bases). CDR3 length equals 13 residues. Looked up from germline, CDR1 is SQVTM and CDR2 is ANQGSEA. The V and J ends lost 4 bases and 4 bases respectively, with 14 bases between them. The CDR3 region is CSVVTNLIYEQYF. In nucleotides, the CDR3 is TGCAGCGTTGTGACTAATCTGATTTACGAGCAGTACTTC.

This rearrangement joins TRBV6-6 to TRBJ1-1; D call uncertain. In germline, CDR1 is MNHNY, CDR2 SVGAGI (reference sequence). The CDR3 is 11 amino acids. V lost 7 bases and J 7 bases, leaving 10 bases between the germline ends. CDR3 loop: CASKLMGEAFF. As DNA, the CDR3 is TGTGCCAGCAAATTGATGGGTGAAGCTTTCTTT.

This rearrangement joins TRBV7-6 to TRBJ2-2; 9 positions agree with TRBD1. The CDR3 totals 16 residues. J was trimmed by 2 bases and V by 6 bases; bases with no gene match: 7. Germline lookup yields CDR1 SGHVS and CDR2 FNYEAQ. The CDR3 is CASSPRTGENTGELFF. The CDR3 bases are TGTGCCAGCAGTCCTCGGACAGGGGAAAACACCGGGGAGCTGTTTTTT.

V and J are TRBV9 and TRBJ2-3; 15 positions agree with TRBD2. V lost 0 bases and J lost 1; bases outside the gene matches: 6. Germline V gives CDR1 SGDLS, CDR2 YYNGEE. This CDR3 comprises 19 residues. The CDR3 protein is CASSVATGLAGGRTDTQYF. The CDR3 DNA reads as TGTGCCAGCAGCGTAGCTACGGGACTAGCGGGGGGCCGCACAGATACGCAGTATTTT.